This entry features one TCR beta chain sequence. The antigen remains undetermined. At one end, the junction sequence differs from germline, possibly due to a read error. The sample is drawn from a study of T cells in Graves' hyperthyroidism and ophthalmopathy. CDR3 length: 15 amino acids. Looked up from germline, CDR1 is KGHDR and CDR2 is SFDVKD. Patients between 18 and 65 years old had hyperthyroidism, newly diagnosed and lasting under 2 months. The study left out patients who had uncontrolled infection, other autoimmune disease, pregnancy or lactation. Used for diagnoses were clinical symptoms, serum thyroxine and TRAb, thyroid ultrasound and orbital computed tomography. Study-wide findings and caveats: Ophthalmopathy cases were set apart from stable hyperthyroidism by a 13 V-J model.

RNA transcripts provided the source from which TCR beta CDR3 regions were amplified. Researchers ran a first-round RT-PCR on the TCR CDR3 using the HTBI primer set. Each CDR3 protein is one row after TCRdb ran MiXCR on the multiplex PCR reads. Among 400,000 to 500,000 distinct CDR3 sequences listed, roughly 15% were seen once. This chain connects TRBV24-1 to TRBJ1-1; perhaps TRBD1 as D (5 bases). The sequence came from a woman aged 18-35 years with Graves' hyperthyroidism. What was sequenced was blood. The CDR3 sequence is CAASDGSRGGSQAFF. In DNA form, the CDR3 reads TGTGCCGCCAGTGATGGTAGCCGGGGCGGTTCCCAAGCTTTCTTT.